This paragraph reports one T cell receptor beta chain. The target antigen is unknown. The data were taken from a study of vaccination and CD4 T cells after COVID-19. Cultured CD4+ T cell DNA underwent sequencing with the Oncomine TCR Beta short-read assay. TCRdb itself ran the PCR reads through MiXCR, one entry per CDR3 protein. Altogether some 4,000 distinct CDR3 sequences are present, less than 20% being singletons, with the ten largest covering approximately 25%. Treatment in this sample: roughly ten-day PBMC culture with coronavirus spike peptide pools or control peptides (ViraFEST assay). The CDR3 is 14 residues long. Looked up from germline, CDR1 is SGHTA and CDR2 is FQGTGA. After removal of 7 bases from V and 6 bases from J, the junction contained 7 bases not matched to a gene.

The specimen sequenced was CD4+ T cells from blood, cultured in vitro. The rearrangement links TRBV7-3 to TRBJ2-7, with 12 bases that match TRBD2. The receptor comes from a human donor who had recovered from COVID-19. CDR3 region: CASNPTSGGGEQYF. Written as DNA, the CDR3 is TGTGCCAGCAACCCGACTAGCGGGGGTGGCGAGCAGTACTTC.